A single sample gave rise to the 20 T cell receptor beta chains below, sequenced in a study of beta chain features in type 1 diabetes. Expressed TCRB transcripts were sequenced because the isolated RNA had all been reverse transcribed beforehand. The data were produced by immunoSEQ multiplex PCR, yet TCRdb's version contains in-frame clones alone and is incomplete. Of roughly 170,000 clones listed, about 13% are singletons. The specimen sequenced was central memory CD4+ T cells from blood. Receptors originate from a woman aged 18 to 35 in good health.

This clone was seen a few times. The rearrangement joins TRBV27 to TRBJ2-6; D perhaps matches TRBD2 (6 bases). The CDR3 is made up of 17 amino acids. Trimming cost V 5 bases and J 0 bases, with 14 bases left between them. Germline V CDR1 and CDR2: MNHEY, SMNVEV (reference sequence). CDR3 region: CASSAGWGDSGANVLTF. DNA for the CDR3: TGTGCCAGCAGTGCGGGATGGGGGGACTCTGGGGCCAACGTCCTGACTTTC.

In its sample, this clone was seen a few times. This chain joins TRBV27 and TRBJ2-2, with D hard to call. This CDR3 has 14 amino acids. V was pared by 5 bases and J by 0 bases, with 7 bases between. CDR1 is MNHEY and CDR2 is SMNVEV in the germline V gene (reference sequence). CDR3 sequence reads: CASSPTANTGELFF. CDR3 sequence (DNA): TGTGCCAGCAGTCCAACAGCGAACACCGGGGAGCTGTTTTTT.

The sample holds a few counts of this clone. The rearrangement uses TRBV5-4 and TRBJ2-5, with TRBD1 identical over 8 bases. V gave up 4 bases and J gave up 4 bases; unmatched junction bases: 6. The length of the CDR3 is 14 residues. Germline CDR1 SGHNT, CDR2 YYREEE (reference sequence). Here the CDR3 DNA reads TGTGCCAGCAGCCCAGGGGGCGCGGGAGAGACCCAGTACTTC. Translation: CASSPGGAGETQYF.

This chain uses TRBV30 with TRBJ2-1, with D maybe TRBD1 (6 bases). The CDR3 is 11 residues long. Germline V gene sequence: CDR1 GTSNPN, CDR2 SVGIG (reference sequence). Trimming shortened V by 0 bases and J by 9 bases, and 6 bases separated the two germline ends. The CDR3 DNA reads TGTGCCTGGAGTGTACAGGGTGAGCAGTTCTTC. Residues: CAWSVQGEQFF.

There are a few counts of this clone. V gene TRBV18 combines with J gene TRBJ1-4, with D unclear. Per the germline V gene, CDR1 is KGHSH and CDR2 is LQKENI. The CDR3 extends over 15 amino acids. V lost 1 base to trimming and J lost 3 bases, with 9 bases between them. The CDR3 sequence is CASSPQLEPNEKLFF. The CDR3 coding sequence is TGTGCCAGCTCACCACAACTGGAGCCTAATGAAAAACTGTTTTTT. The entire variable domain, with the rest obtained from reference TRBV18 and TRBJ1-4, is as follows: NAGVMQNPRHLVRRRGQEARLRCSPMKGHSHVYWYRQLPEEGLKFMVYLQKENIIDESGMPKERFSAEFPKEGPSILRIQQVVRGDSAAYFCASSPQLEPNEKLFFGSGTQLSVL.

V gene TRBV20-1 combines with J gene TRBJ2-5, with no clear D. Germline V gene data show CDR1 as DFQATT and CDR2 as SNEGSKA (reference sequence). Trimming stripped 6 bases from V and 6 bases from J, with 11 bases between. The CDR3 is made up of 11 amino acids. The CDR3 here is CSAARDKTQYF. The CDR3 DNA reads TGCAGTGCCGCAAGAGATAAGACCCAGTACTTC.

The chain has TRBV9 and TRBJ2-2; D call uncertain. Trimming shortened V by 4 bases and J by 4 bases, and 11 bases separated the two germline ends. Germline loops: CDR1 SGDLS, CDR2 YYNGEE. The length of the CDR3 is 14 residues. CDR3: CASSQTQVTGELFF. The CDR3 nucleotides are TGTGCCAGCAGCCAGACACAAGTCACCGGGGAGCTGTTTTTT. Variable domain in full (rest from reference TRBV9 and TRBJ2-2): DSGVTQTPKHLITATGQRVTLRCSPRSGDLSVYWYQQSLDQGLQFLIQYYNGEERAKGNILERFSAQQFPDLHSELNLSSLELGDSALYFCASSQTQVTGELFFGEGSRLTVL.

The chain employs TRBV7-9 and TRBJ2-2; a possible D gene is TRBD2 (6 bases). The CDR3 sequence is 13 residues long. Looked up from germline, CDR1 is SEHNR and CDR2 is FQNEAQ (reference sequence). V dropped 4 bases and J dropped 3 bases, with 6 bases sitting between them. The CDR3 nucleotides read TGTGCCAGCAGCTCGGGGGACACCGGGGAGCTGTTTTTT. It encodes CASSSGDTGELFF.

The rearrangement joins TRBV11-2 to TRBJ1-5; unclear D gene. Germline CDR1 and CDR2: SGHAT and FQNNGV. Trimming cost V 0 bases and J 2 bases, with 5 bases left between them. This CDR3 is built from 14 residues. Here the CDR3 reads CASSLETGNQPQHF. The DNA of the CDR3 is TGTGCCAGCAGCTTAGAAACAGGCAATCAGCCCCAGCATTTT.

The rearrangement links TRBV9 to TRBJ2-1, with no clear D. The CDR3 totals 14 residues. The V gene lost 0 bases and the J gene lost 6 bases, with 10 bases spanning the gap. Looked up from germline, CDR1 is SGDLS and CDR2 is YYNGEE. CDR3 sequence reads: CASSVATYSNEQFF. DNA for the CDR3: TGTGCCAGCAGCGTAGCAACCTACAGCAATGAGCAGTTCTTC.

This clone was seen more than once but under ten times. The chain has TRBV19 and TRBJ2-6; perhaps TRBD2 as D (5 bases). V was trimmed by 3 bases and J by 0 bases, leaving 18 bases between them. The germline CDR1 and CDR2 sequences are LNHDA and SQIVND (reference sequence). This CDR3 is built from 19 residues. The DNA for the CDR3 is TGTGCCAGTAGTATGGAGGCCTGGGGAACACCCTCTGGGGCCAACGTCCTGACTTTC. It is translated as CASSMEAWGTPSGANVLTF.

The table lists this clone with a few counts. This chain joins TRBV2 and TRBJ2-7; 8 nucleotides align to TRBD2. With V trimmed by 4 bases and J by 0 bases, 5 bases remained unmatched. From germline, CDR1 is SNHLY and CDR2 FYNNEI. The CDR3 sequence is 15 residues long. The CDR3 loop reads CASSVERGRSYEQYF. CDR3 DNA: TGTGCCAGCAGTGTGGAGCGGGGGCGCTCCTACGAGCAGTACTTC. Based on the CDR3 plus reference TRBV2 and TRBJ2-7, the full variable domain is EPEVTQTPSHQVTQMGQEVILRCVPISNHLYFYWYRQILGQKVEFLVSFYNNEISEKSEIFDDQFSVERPDGSNFTLKIRSTKLEDSAMYFCASSVERGRSYEQYFGPGTRLTVT.

The chain is built from TRBV4-3 and TRBJ2-2; 9 nucleotides match TRBD1. Losses at the gene ends were 0 bases for V and 5 bases for J; bases not matched to a gene: 7. Germline CDR1 is LGHNA and CDR2 is YSLEER. CDR3 length equals 17 residues. The CDR3 region is CASSQDPHRGRTGELFF. In nucleotides, the CDR3 is TGCGCCAGCAGCCAAGATCCCCACAGGGGGCGGACCGGGGAGCTGTTTTTT.

V is TRBV7-6 and J is TRBJ2-1; the match to TRBD2 covers 13 bases. The germline V gene has CDR1 SGHVS and CDR2 FNYEAQ. This CDR3 contains 17 residues. V shed 5 bases and J 7 bases; nucleotides not matched to a gene: 11. CDR3 DNA sequence: TGTGCCAGCAGCCGAACGCAGGGACTAGCGGGAAGGAATGAGCAGTTCTTC. Its translation: CASSRTQGLAGRNEQFF.

This clone was detected only a few times. The chain combines TRBV10-2 with TRBJ2-7, with 7 bases matching TRBD2. CDR3 length: 16 residues. The junction had 11 bases not matched to a gene; V was cut back by 4 bases and J by 2 bases. Germline CDR1 WSHSY, CDR2 SAAADI. The CDR3 bases are TGCGCCAGCAGTGGCATCGGACTAGTTGCGGCCTACGAGCAGTACTTC. This gives the protein CASSGIGLVAAYEQYF.

The V call is TRBV6-6, the J call TRBJ1-1; 7 bases fit TRBD1. V lost 5 bases to trimming and J lost 3 bases; unmatched junction nucleotides: 6. Germline CDR1 reads MNHNY; CDR2 reads SVGAGI (reference sequence). This CDR3 has 14 residues. The CDR3 nucleotides are TGTGCCAGCAGTGCCCCCGGGACAGACACTGAAGCTTTCTTT. It specifies CASSAPGTDTEAFF.

In this sample, this clone turned up many times. CDR3 DNA: TGTGCCAGCAGCGTAGAGAGGGCGAACACCGGGGAGCTGTTTTTT. Its protein is CASSVERANTGELFF. The chain joins TRBV9 to TRBJ2-2, with D perhaps matching TRBD2 (5 bases). V lost 0 bases, J lost 0 bases, and 6 bases lay in between. This CDR3 comprises 15 residues. CDR1 and CDR2 from the germline V gene are SGDLS and YYNGEE.

This clone was seen a few times. This chain uses TRBV5-1 with TRBJ2-2; no firm D call. The V and J ends lost 5 bases and 1 base respectively, with 3 bases between them. Germline CDR1 reads SGHRS; CDR2 reads YFSETQ. The CDR3 loop spans 12 amino acids. The chain's CDR3 is CASRQNTGELFF. In DNA form, the CDR3 reads TGCGCCAGCAGACAGAACACCGGGGAGCTGTTTTTT.

This clone was observed a handful of times. This specimen includes other DNA sequences encoding the same CDR3. The V and J genes are TRBV30 and TRBJ2-3; D is unresolved. Germline V gives CDR1 GTSNPN, CDR2 SVGIG (reference sequence). This CDR3 is 11 amino acids long. V dropped 0 bases and J dropped 5 bases, with 3 bases sitting between them. The CDR3: CAWSVRDTQYF. For the CDR3, the DNA is TGTGCCTGGAGTGTCAGAGATACGCAGTATTTT.

This clone occurred a few times. The rearrangement uses TRBV19 and TRBJ2-7, with D tentatively TRBD1 (6 bases). Germline values: CDR1 LNHDA, CDR2 SQIVND (reference sequence). V lost 8 bases and J lost 0, with 17 bases in between. The CDR3 has 15 amino acids. CDR3 in DNA: TGTGCCAGTCGTCGACGGACAGTGGGCTCCTACGAGCAGTACTTC. This translates into CASRRRTVGSYEQYF.